Listed here are 11 T cell receptor beta chains from one sample, sequenced in a study of coeliac disease. Data came from immunoSEQ multiplex PCR; TCRdb stores just in-frame clones and leaves some out. This repertoire shows 2,500 or so clones, roughly 66% found once; its top ten account for more than 13%. The sequenced sample was lamina propria lymphocytes from the gut. These receptors came from a woman in her 70s with celiac disease on a gluten-free diet.

The CDR3 nucleotides are TGTGCCAGCAGTTTACACGGGAGCGGGTCCTACAATGAGCAGTTCTTC. As protein: CASSLHGSGSYNEQFF. The chain combines TRBV6-6 with TRBJ2-1, with D possibly being TRBD2 (6 bases). Trimming pared 4 bases from V and 1 base from J, leaving 14 bases between. Germline-derived CDR1 and CDR2 are MNHNY and SVGAGI (reference sequence). The CDR3 loop spans 16 amino acids.

The chain couples TRBV9 to TRBJ1-2; TRBD1 aligns across 7 bases. This CDR3 comprises 12 residues. Trimming cost V 5 bases and J 4 bases; bases outside gene matches: 2. CDR1 and CDR2 from the germline V gene are SGDLS and YYNGEE. CDR3 in DNA: TGTGCCAGCAGTGGGACAGTCTATGGCTACACCTTC. It yields the protein CASSGTVYGYTF.

The V gene is TRBV7-2, the J gene TRBJ2-6; perhaps TRBD1 as D (7 bases). The CDR3 length is 17 residues. Germline V gene data show CDR1 as SGHTA and CDR2 as FQGNSA. Deletions cut 1 base from V and 6 bases from J, with 16 bases between. CDR3 coding DNA: TGTGCCAGCAGCTTAGGTCCAGGGGGGCACCCGGCCAACGTCCTGACTTTC. Translation: CASSLGPGGHPANVLTF. The variable domain in full, with the rest retrieved from reference TRBV7-2 and TRBJ2-6, is GAGVSQSPSNKVTEKGKDVELRCDPISGHTALYWYRQSLGQGLEFLIYFQGNSAPDKSGLPSDRFSAERTGGSVSTLTIQRTQQEDSAVYLCASSLGPGGHPANVLTFGAGSRLTVL.

In this sample, this clone is large (0.1 to 1%). This chain links TRBV5-1 with TRBJ2-7; TRBD1 is a possible D gene (7 bases). The CDR3 has 16 amino acids. The V gene's germline CDR1 is SGHRS and CDR2 YFSETQ. V was clipped by 1 base and J by 3 bases, with 17 bases between them. This CDR3 reads CASSLSLGGQNYEQYF. Here the CDR3 DNA reads TGCGCCAGCAGCTTGTCCCTGGGGGGACAGAACTACGAGCAGTACTTC.

This chain links TRBV15 with TRBJ1-5; tentative D call: TRBD1 (6 bases). This CDR3 has 12 amino acids. Germline V gene lookup returns CDR1 LNHNV and CDR2 YYDKDF (reference sequence). V lost 9 bases and J 7 bases, leaving 13 bases between the germline ends. The CDR3 DNA reads TGTGCCACTGGACAGAATCGACAGCCCCAGCATTTT. This gives the protein CATGQNRQPQHF.

CDR3 in DNA: TGTGCCAGCGTCCCGGGACAGGGCATCTCCGAGCAGTACTTC. Its protein product is CASVPGQGISEQYF. This chain links TRBV28 with TRBJ2-7; 9 nucleotides match TRBD1. The V gene's germline CDR1 is MDHEN and CDR2 SYDVKM. CDR3 length: 14 amino acids. Losses at the gene ends were 8 bases for V and 6 bases for J; bases not matched to a gene: 11. Using reference TRBV28 and TRBJ2-7 for the parts outside the CDR3, the full variable domain is DVKVTQSSRYLVKRTGEKVFLECVQDMDHENMFWYRQDPGLGLRLIYFSYDVKMKEKGDIPEGYSVSREKKERFSLILESASTNQTSMYLCASVPGQGISEQYFGPGTRLTVT.

The chain is built from TRBV6-1 and TRBJ2-3; 7 nucleotides align to TRBD2. V was pared by 10 bases and J by 0 bases, with 10 bases of the junction left unmatched. The CDR3 loop spans 15 amino acids. In germline, CDR1 is MNHNS, CDR2 SASEGT. The CDR3, as DNA: TGTGCCACCAACCGGGACTACATTAGCACAGATACGCAGTATTTT. It specifies CATNRDYISTDTQYF.

The chain's CDR3 is CASRDGTSGYEQYV. The CDR3 region has the DNA TGTGCCAGTCGGGACGGGACTAGCGGCTACGAGCAGTACGTC. J is TRBJ2-7 and V is TRBV6-8; 11 bases are a match to TRBD2. Germline V gene data show CDR1 as MNHGY and CDR2 as SAAAGT. The ends lost 9 bases at V and 3 bases at J; junction bases unmatched: 7. The CDR3 is 14 amino acids.

V gene TRBV6-6 combines with J gene TRBJ2-1; 12 bases match TRBD2. Germline V gives CDR1 MNHNY, CDR2 SVGAGI (reference sequence). CDR3 length: 16 amino acids. V shed 8 bases, J shed 5 bases, and the junction held 10 bases outside the gene matches. As DNA, the CDR3 is TGTGCCAGCTCCCGGACTAGCGGGATGGGCCACAATGAGCAGTTCTTC. This codes for CASSRTSGMGHNEQFF.

The chain is built from TRBV28 and TRBJ1-5; a weak D match, TRBD1 (5 bases). CDR3 length: 17 amino acids. Germline-derived CDR1 and CDR2 are MDHEN and SYDVKM. V lost 3 bases, J lost 0 bases, and 15 bases lay in between. CDR3 nucleotide sequence: TGTGCCAGCAGTTTGGGGGGTGGGCCTTATAGCAATCAGCCCCAGCATTTT. This translates into CASSLGGGPYSNQPQHF.

As DNA, the CDR3 is TGTGCCAGCTCACCACAACAGGGGTCGAGCTCCTATAATTCACCCCTCCACTTT. Translation gives CASSPQQGSSSYNSPLHF. V is TRBV18 and J is TRBJ1-6; 7 positions agree with TRBD1. The germline V gene has CDR1 KGHSH and CDR2 LQKENI. CDR3 length equals 18 residues. V shed 1 base, J shed 0 bases, and the junction held 6 bases outside the gene matches.